A single T cell receptor beta chain is shown here with its context. Its antigen is not identified. The data stem from a study of T cells expressing NK-cell markers. General study points: Similarly, these clonotypes led the CD3+CD56-NKG2C+ fraction as well in several donors. Of the CD8+ T cells in six donors, 1.0-7.0% belonged to dominant NKG2C+ clonotypes.

5'RACE template switching with UMIs generated TCR beta cDNA. TCRdb processed the 5' RACE reads again and assigns one entry to each CDR3 protein, with no DNA. The sample includes 300,000 to 450,000 distinct CDR3 sequences. This TCR derives from a man aged 18-75 years in good health. Sequencing input: blood T cells: a sorted CD56 or NKG2C T cell subset, CD4+ or CD8+ T cells, or bulk PBMC T cells (not recorded which).

This CDR3 is CASRSGGAYNEQFF. This chain connects TRBV25-1 to TRBJ2-1; the D gene TCRdb calls, TRBD2, cannot be checked with no DNA. CDR3 length: 14 amino acids. Germline CDR1 is MGHDK and CDR2 is SYGVNS.